This T cell receptor (beta chain) was sequenced during a study of T cells in localized non-small cell lung cancer (TCRdb year 2020). With respect to the entire study: Comparing tumors with uninvolved tumor-adjacent lungs, the study looked at the T cell repertoires of about 240 patients with early-stage NSCLC. The cohort consisted of roughly 240 treatment-naive NSCLC patients whose localized lung tumors had been resected. Of the NSCLC patients, roughly 130 were male and around 99 were female, and the mean age was approximately 69 years.

What the study reported, not specific to this receptor: Because the study design was exploratory, TCR variables were selected using unadjusted p-values without false-discovery rate correction. A median of 57 of the top 100 tumor clones turned up in the paired uninvolved adjacent lung, and 25 to 30 of those clones also ranked among the top 100 of that same adjacent lung. The highest T cell clonality was observed in uninvolved tumor-adjacent lung, where clonality exceeded that of tumor, suggesting that antigenic responses were more focused in uninvolved tumor-adjacent lung. Longer overall survival was associated with higher T cell density in blood, whereas shorter survival was associated with higher clonality in adjacent lung. Multi-region tumor sequencing was not performed, so intratumor heterogeneity could not be excluded.

Including the terminal cysteine and phenylalanine, the CDR3 comprises 14 residues. Of all the DNA, just the CDR3 is kept, 42 bases in frame from base 1. CDR1 and CDR2, looked up from the germline V gene, are SGHRS and YFSETQ. V lost 0 bases and J lost 8 bases; the stretch between them is 14 bases long. Turning to this clone: What this receptor recognizes is not known. The record has no base qualities; no much larger clone is one base away.

At diagnosis, peripheral blood, uninvolved tumor-adjacent lung and tumor were collected and stored as a combination of fresh-frozen and FFPE material. For TCR repertoire profiling, blood samples were analyzed as peripheral blood mononuclear cells. TCR beta CDR3 regions were sequenced from DNA using the immunoSEQ Assay. The paper's data handling went like this. T cell density was computed as TCR beta template counts normalized to usable DNA estimated by amplifying housekeeping genes. Richness was estimated using the preseqR package, with extrapolation to 400,000 templates for PBMC samples and to 120,000 templates for tissue samples. Clonality was defined by subtracting Pielou's evenness from one. To identify tissue-enriched TCRs, differential abundance testing was run on productive amino-acid clonotypes with a minimum total count of 5 and an alpha of 0.1. The Jaccard Index and the Morisita Overlap Index were used to measure repertoire overlap between compartments. GLIPH clustered TCR beta CDR3s with public tetramer-defined viral CDR3s; viral motifs required at least three viral sequences plus V-gene enrichment. TCRdb limited this immuneACCESS table to in-frame rearrangements with V and J called. A share of clones is missing; checked studies link under half to unresolved V genes, and the rest is unexplained. The DNA was the basis for D and trimming; V, J and clone size are from that table. A total of more than 45,000 clones appear in this sample, about nine tenths of them only once. The top ten clonotypes cover about a sixth of the sample.

The source is a male donor at least 60 years old with stage III squamous cell lung carcinoma. The sequencing here drew on peripheral blood, taken before any cancer treatment. The chain is made from TRBV5-1 and TRBJ1-1, and perhaps TRBD1 as D gene, on 6 matching bases. The CDR3 in this case is CASSLGGGQKEAFF. The DNA sequence reads TGCGCCAGCAGCTTGGGTGGGGGGCAGAAAGAAGCTTTCTTT.